This T cell receptor (beta chain) was sequenced during a study of T cells in Graves' hyperthyroidism and ophthalmopathy. Study-wide findings and caveats: Among clonotypes expanded in thyroid above 0.001, most were also found in blood. Ophthalmopathy was predicted by the model a median of roughly 6.6 months ahead of onset.

This clonotype was counted many times. Its matching antigen is unknown. This CDR3 contains 15 residues. With V trimmed by 5 bases and J by 2 bases, 7 bases remained unmatched. Per germline, CDR1 MDHEN and CDR2 SYDVKM. Diagnoses used clinical symptoms, serum thyroxine and TRAb, thyroid ultrasound and orbital computed tomography. Fresh peripheral blood, 10 ml, yielded the PBMCs. Amplified regions were TCR beta CDR3 sequences from RNA transcripts. Primed by the HTBI set, a first-round RT-PCR was run on the TCR CDR3. TCRdb re-called the multiplex PCR reads with MiXCR, one entry per CDR3 protein. The table includes approximately 700,000 distinct CDR3 sequences, about 15% detected once.

The source of this sequence is a man aged 18 to 30 with Graves' hyperthyroidism. The rearrangement uses TRBV28 and TRBJ2-3; 7 bases line up with TRBD2. The sequenced material came from blood. The CDR3 protein is CASSTTSEDTDTQYF. The CDR3 DNA follows: TGTGCCAGCAGTACCACTAGCGAGGACACAGATACGCAGTATTTT.